The entry below describes one T cell receptor beta chain. Source study methods: Reference gene primer amplification gave nucleated cell count estimates. Sequencing used immunoSEQ multiplex PCR; TCRdb keeps in-frame clones, though not all of them. The V and J calls and clone size were taken over from that table, and D and trimming were inferred from the DNA. The data hold around 300,000 clones, with about nine tenths observed a single time. These data come from a study of blood T cell repertoires in COVID-19. The CDR3 length is 17 residues. CDR1 is PRHDT, CDR2 FYEKMQ, per germline (reference sequence). Losses at the gene ends were 5 bases for V and 1 base for J; bases not matched to a gene: 11.

The specimen was peripheral blood. The V gene is TRBV13, the J gene TRBJ1-3; the match to TRBD1 covers 7 bases. This sequence was found in a man younger than 35 with active or convalescent COVID-19. In DNA form, the CDR3 reads TGTGCCAGCAGCGACCGGGACAGCGTGTTATCTGGAAACACCATATATTTT. Translation: CASSDRDSVLSGNTIYF.